This TCR beta chain originates from a study of OX40 agonist ivuxolimab in advanced cancers. Study-wide background: Antecedent anti-PD-1, anti-PD-L1 or anti-CTLA-4 therapy was permissible, with 40% having received some. The study's findings and limits: Nonresponders included some who also had low normalized T-cell clonal expansion.

The CDR3 length is 16 residues. Points on this clone: Its specificity is unknown.

Sequencing was performed with immunoSEQ multiplex PCR; in TCRdb, only in-frame clones are kept and a portion is missing. This table has approximately 84,000 clones, roughly 80% appearing once. This material consisted of CD4+ or CD8+ T cells sorted from blood, taken in a trial of the OX40 agonist ivuxolimab. The clonotype was recovered from an adult with an advanced solid tumor such as melanoma, head and neck, liver or kidney cancer. The chain joins TRBV12-1 to TRBJ2-3; the table names TRBD2, a call not compared with the DNA. TRBV12-1 is marked as a pseudogene. The CDR3 nucleotides read TGTGCCAGCAGCCCCGGACTAGCGACTCGCACAGATACGCAGTATTTT. Its protein product is CASSPGLATRTDTQYF.